The entry below describes one T cell receptor beta chain. Its specificity is not known. Germline CDR1 reads DFQATT; CDR2 reads SNEGSKA (reference sequence). The CDR3 has 13 residues. With 6 bases removed from V and 3 bases from J, the gap between germline ends came to 12 bases. TCRdb fed the reads into MiXCR, producing one record per CDR3 protein. The sample holds under 200,000 distinct CDR3 sequences, roughly 9.8% seen once. This record belongs to a study of T cell repertoires in cytomegalovirus infection. Study information: TCR beta signatures that were public indicated CMV infection and matching HLA type.

Findings and limits, study-wide: CMV carriers with the relevant HLA were identified by cumulative public TCR beta family frequency. What dominated the ex vivo response were HLA-C-restricted CMV-specific TCR beta clonotypes.

The J gene is TRBJ2-1, the V gene TRBV20-1, with D perhaps matching TRBD1 (6 bases). This TCR derives from a human donor in good health (CMV status not recorded). Some clones in this sample may be carry-over from other donors' samples. Specimen: PBMCs. DNA of the CDR3: TGCAGTGCACCCCGGACAGACTACAATGAGCAGTTCTTC. It specifies CSAPRTDYNEQFF.